The 22 T cell receptor beta chains reported below all come from one sample, sequenced in a study of blood T cell repertoires in COVID-19. Here immunoSEQ multiplex PCR was the method, and the copy in TCRdb shows in-frame clones only, minus some. The sample shows around 300,000 clones, about nine tenths of them seen only once. The sequenced material came from PBMCs or T cells enriched from blood (not recorded which). These receptors originate from a woman between 35 and 50 years old who had recovered from COVID-19.

V and J are TRBV6-5 and TRBJ1-4; a possible D gene is TRBD1 (6 bases). This CDR3 contains 16 residues. Per germline, CDR1 MNHEY and CDR2 SVGAGI. V was clipped by 1 base and J by 5 bases, with 14 bases between them. CDR3 DNA sequence: TGTGCCAGCAGTTACTGGGTCGGCCAGGGGAATGAAAAACTGTTTTTT. This codes for CASSYWVGQGNEKLFF.

This clone was seen a single time. The V gene is TRBV2, the J gene TRBJ2-2; 9 bases are shared with TRBD2. Germline values: CDR1 SNHLY, CDR2 FYNNEI. The CDR3 loop spans 16 amino acids. V shed 10 bases and J 5 bases; nucleotides not matched to a gene: 14. CDR3 amino acids: CATDSMGLAGTGELFF. CDR3 coding DNA: TGTGCCACTGACTCGATGGGACTAGCAGGTACCGGGGAGCTGTTTTTT.

This chain connects TRBV25-1 to TRBJ1-3; maybe TRBD1 (5 bases). The CDR3 is 17 amino acids. Germline V lookup: CDR1 MGHDK, CDR2 SYGVNS. Deletions cut 1 base from V and 0 bases from J, with 13 bases between. The DNA of the CDR3 is TGTGCCAGCAGTGAATCTCCCCACAGGCACTCTGGAAACACCATATATTTT. The encoded protein is CASSESPHRHSGNTIYF.

This clone showed up many times. V gene TRBV14 combines with J gene TRBJ2-5; 8 nucleotides agree with TRBD1. The trim removed 0 bases at V and 0 bases at J, leaving 12 bases unmatched. This CDR3 has 19 residues. The germline V gene has CDR1 SGHDN and CDR2 FVKESK. CDR3 DNA: TGTGCCAGCAGCCAAGATCGCCCCGGACAGGGACCGTACCAAGAGACCCAGTACTTC. Amino acids: CASSQDRPGQGPYQETQYF.

A single count supports this clone. The V call is TRBV30, the J call TRBJ1-2; no reliable D call. Trimming removed 0 bases at V and 4 bases at J, with 9 bases between. Germline-derived CDR1 and CDR2 are GTSNPN and SVGIG (reference sequence). There are 13 residues in the CDR3. CDR3 loop: CAWSVPAGYGYTF. CDR3 nucleotides: TGTGCCTGGAGTGTACCGGCAGGCTATGGCTACACCTTC.

This chain connects TRBV29-1 to TRBJ2-7; 7 bases are shared with TRBD2. The V segment lost 4 bases and the J segment 4 bases; nucleotides outside the gene matches: 13. The CDR3 sequence is 15 residues long. Germline V gene lookup returns CDR1 SQVTM and CDR2 ANQGSEA. CDR3 region: CSVGLSAGAPYEQYF. The CDR3 nucleotides read TGCAGCGTTGGATTGTCGGCGGGAGCCCCTTACGAGCAGTACTTC.

The chain recombines TRBV7-6 with TRBJ2-7, with 14 bases aligning to TRBD2. The trim removed 3 bases at V and 3 bases at J, leaving 1 base unmatched. The CDR3 covers 15 residues. Germline V gene data show CDR1 as SGHVS and CDR2 as FNYEAQ. CDR3 coding DNA: TGTGCCAGCAGCTTGGGACTAGCGGGAGTCTACGAGCAGTACTTC. This gives the protein CASSLGLAGVYEQYF.

The rearrangement joins TRBV10-1 to TRBJ1-4; 7 nucleotides align to TRBD1. Losses at the gene ends were 7 bases for V and 1 base for J; bases not matched to a gene: 3. The CDR3 spans 14 residues. CDR1 is WNHNN and CDR2 is SYGVQD in the germline V gene (reference sequence). Here the CDR3 DNA reads TGCGCCAGCACCCGGACAGGAACTAATGAAAAACTGTTTTTT. This codes for CASTRTGTNEKLFF.

The V call is TRBV2, the J call TRBJ2-1; D may be TRBD2 (6 bases). The V gene lost 8 bases and the J gene lost 0 bases, with 11 bases spanning the gap. The CDR3 sequence is 14 residues long. Germline CDR1 and CDR2: SNHLY and FYNNEI. The CDR3 region is CASGDSSSYNEQFF. In DNA, the CDR3 is TGTGCCAGCGGGGACTCTAGCTCCTACAATGAGCAGTTCTTC.

The V gene is TRBV2, the J gene TRBJ2-5, with D possibly matching TRBD2 (6 bases). Trimming removed 1 base at V and 4 bases at J, with 10 bases between. The CDR3 extends over 14 amino acids. Germline-derived CDR1 and CDR2 are SNHLY and FYNNEI. CDR3 in DNA: TGTGCCAGCAGTGAAGTTACTAGCAGAGAGACCCAGTACTTC. This gives the protein CASSEVTSRETQYF.

CDR3 coding DNA: TGTGCCAGCAGTTTCTCCGGGAGGATCGACGAGCAGTACTTC. Protein: CASSFSGRIDEQYF. The V call is TRBV28, the J call TRBJ2-7; 7 bases map to TRBD2. V lost 3 bases to trimming and J lost 5 bases; unmatched junction nucleotides: 7. Per the germline V gene, CDR1 is MDHEN and CDR2 is SYDVKM. The CDR3 spans 14 residues. The full variable domain, rest sourced from reference TRBV28 and TRBJ2-7, is DVKVTQSSRYLVKRTGEKVFLECVQDMDHENMFWYRQDPGLGLRLIYFSYDVKMKEKGDIPEGYSVSREKKERFSLILESASTNQTSMYLCASSFSGRIDEQYFGPGTRLTVT.

In its sample, this clone was seen once. V gene TRBV27 combines with J gene TRBJ1-2; D gene ambiguous. The CDR3 spans 16 residues. From germline, CDR1 is MNHEY and CDR2 SMNVEV (reference sequence). V lost 5 bases, J lost 4 bases, and 20 bases lay in between. This chain's CDR3 is CASSARALTESYGYTF. CDR3 bases: TGTGCCAGCAGTGCTCGAGCCCTTACAGAAAGCTATGGCTACACCTTC.

Here the CDR3 DNA reads TGTGCCAGCAGCGAGGGGACAGCAAAGAACTACGAGCAGTACTTC. Translating it yields CASSEGTAKNYEQYF. The chain combines TRBV9 with TRBJ2-7, with 7 bases matching TRBD1. Trimming cost V 3 bases and J 3 bases; bases outside gene matches: 9. The CDR3 has 15 amino acids. Germline V gene data show CDR1 as SGDLS and CDR2 as YYNGEE. Variable domain in full (rest from reference TRBV9 and TRBJ2-7): DSGVTQTPKHLITATGQRVTLRCSPRSGDLSVYWYQQSLDQGLQFLIQYYNGEERAKGNILERFSAQQFPDLHSELNLSSLELGDSALYFCASSEGTAKNYEQYFGPGTRLTVT.

For this clone: Its ends do not fully match the called genes, so a read error is possible. CDR3 protein: CASSPGTGGTGAFF. For the CDR3, the DNA is TGTGCCAGCTCACCAGGGACAGGGGGGACTGGAGCTTTCTTT. The rearrangement uses TRBV18 and TRBJ1-1; TRBD1 matches at 11 bases. Germline V gives CDR1 KGHSH, CDR2 LQKENI. CDR3 size: 14 residues. Combining the CDR3 with reference TRBV18 and TRBJ1-1 gives the whole variable domain NAGVMQNPRHLVRRRGQEARLRCSPMKGHSHVYWYRQLPEEGLKFMVYLQKENIIDESGMPKERFSAEFPKEGPSILRIQQVVRGDSAAYFCASSPGTGGTGAFFGQGTRLTVV.

The genes are TRBV27 and TRBJ2-1, with 8 bases fitting TRBD2. CDR3 length equals 21 residues. Germline loops: CDR1 MNHEY, CDR2 SMNVEV (reference sequence). Losses at the gene ends were 7 bases for V and 7 bases for J; bases not matched to a gene: 30. The chain's CDR3 is CASNRHAIQREFPLRKNEQFF. The CDR3 nucleotides are TGTGCCAGCAACCGACATGCTATCCAGCGGGAGTTCCCTCTCCGAAAGAATGAGCAGTTCTTC.

This sequence joins TRBV5-1 and TRBJ2-1, with TRBD1 as a possible D gene (6 bases). The CDR3 is made up of 19 amino acids. Trimming removed 3 bases at V and 5 bases at J, with 27 bases between. Germline-derived CDR1 and CDR2 are SGHRS and YFSETQ. The CDR3 loop reads CASSSTGNPKIGGHNEQFF. The CDR3 DNA follows: TGCGCCAGCAGCTCTACAGGGAATCCAAAGATTGGTGGTCACAATGAGCAGTTCTTC.

The genes are TRBV11-2 and TRBJ1-1; 8 positions match TRBD1. The CDR3 contains 15 residues. After removal of 5 bases from V and 7 bases from J, the junction contained 12 bases not matched to a gene. CDR1 and CDR2 (germline): SGHAT, FQNNGV. The CDR3 DNA sequence: TGTGCCAGCAGCCCGAGCGGGACAGGACAATATGAAGCTTTCTTT. Its protein is CASSPSGTGQYEAFF.

This chain connects TRBV5-1 to TRBJ2-4; no firm D call. This CDR3 is built from 17 residues. Trimming pared 0 bases from V and 0 bases from J, leaving 13 bases between. Germline CDR1 and CDR2: SGHRS and YFSETQ. The CDR3 sequence: CASSLAPIHLAKNIQYF. CDR3 DNA sequence: TGCGCCAGCAGCTTGGCCCCAATTCATTTAGCCAAAAACATTCAGTACTTC. Supplemented by reference TRBV5-1 and TRBJ2-4, the full variable domain reads KAGVTQTPRYLIKTRGQQVTLSCSPISGHRSVSWYQQTPGQGLQFLFEYFSETQRNKGNFPGRFSGRQFSNSRSEMNVSTLELGDSALYLCASSLAPIHLAKNIQYFGAGTRLSVL.

This rearrangement joins TRBV9 to TRBJ1-5, with 7 bases identical to TRBD1. CDR1 is SGDLS and CDR2 is YYNGEE in the germline V gene. This CDR3 contains 16 residues. With V trimmed by 4 bases and J by 0 bases, 7 bases remained unmatched. As DNA, the CDR3 is TGTGCCAGCAGCACAACAGGGGCATATAGCAATCAGCCCCAGCATTTT. Residues: CASSTTGAYSNQPQHF.

The chain combines TRBV7-2 with TRBJ2-1, with 15 positions matching TRBD2. CDR1 is SGHTA and CDR2 is FQGNSA in the germline V gene. This CDR3 spans 16 amino acids. With 2 bases clipped from V and 10 bases from J, the junction kept 6 bases outside the gene matches. This CDR3 reads CASSLWGLAGGEEQFF. CDR3 nucleotides: TGTGCCAGCAGCTTATGGGGACTAGCGGGAGGTGAGGAGCAGTTCTTC. The variable domain in full, completed from reference TRBV7-2 and TRBJ2-1, reads GAGVSQSPSNKVTEKGKDVELRCDPISGHTALYWYRQSLGQGLEFLIYFQGNSAPDKSGLPSDRFSAERTGGSVSTLTIQRTQQEDSAVYLCASSLWGLAGGEEQFFGPGTRLTVL.

The chain uses TRBV12-3 or TRBV12-4 and TRBJ2-7; TRBD1 matches at 7 bases. The CDR3 covers 13 residues. The J segment lost 6 bases and the V segment lost 6 bases, leaving 8 bases of the junction unmatched. CDR3 region: CASSQQGQSEQYF. The CDR3, as DNA: TGTGCCAGCAGCCAACAGGGGCAAAGCGAGCAGTACTTC.

This chain uses TRBV5-5 with TRBJ1-2; TRBD1 aligns across 12 bases. With 1 base clipped from V and 6 bases from J, the junction kept 10 bases outside the gene matches. In germline, CDR1 is SGHKS, CDR2 YYEKEE (reference sequence). The CDR3 runs 17 residues. The CDR3 region has the DNA TGTGCCAGCAGCTTGTCAAGTTTAGGGACAGGGGGCAATGGCTACACCTTC. This codes for CASSLSSLGTGGNGYTF.